This entry lists 9 T cell receptor beta chains sequenced from one sample in a study of T cell responses to AZD1222 COVID-19 vaccine. Measured with immunoSEQ multiplex PCR; TCRdb has only the in-frame clones, and not every one. Here the sample spans about 120,000 clones, about 90% being singletons. Sequenced here: peripheral blood, sampled on day 0 of AZD1222 vaccination. The receptors here all came from an adult in good health.

V is TRBV18 and J is TRBJ2-7; the D is unclear. The germline V gene encodes CDR1 KGHSH and CDR2 LQKENI. The ends were cut back, 2 bases at V and 7 bases at J, with 9 bases in the middle. This CDR3 region has 12 residues. The CDR3 DNA sequence: TGTGCCAGCTCACCAATGGGTACAGAGCAGTACTTC. Amino acid sequence: CASSPMGTEQYF.

This clone was counted between two and nine times. V usage is TRBV9 and J usage is TRBJ2-2; weak D call: TRBD2 (5 bases). The CDR3 totals 15 residues. CDR1 and CDR2 (germline): SGDLS, YYNGEE. Trimming removed 3 bases at V and 2 bases at J, with 11 bases between. The CDR3 here is CASSGAAENTGELFF. The CDR3 DNA is TGTGCCAGCAGCGGGGCAGCGGAAAACACCGGGGAGCTGTTTTTT.

The V and J genes are TRBV7-3 and TRBJ2-1; 9 nucleotides agree with TRBD1. This CDR3 has 14 residues. V shed 5 bases, J shed 9 bases, and the junction held 8 bases outside the gene matches. Germline V gives CDR1 SGHTA, CDR2 FQGTGA. CDR3 coding DNA: TGTGCCAGCAGCCCGGGACAGGGCGGCCCTGAGCAGTTCTTC. As protein: CASSPGQGGPEQFF.

The J gene is TRBJ1-1, the V gene TRBV29-1; no clear D gene. Per germline, CDR1 SQVTM and CDR2 ANQGSEA. The CDR3 contains 13 residues. Trimming pared 0 bases from V and 3 bases from J, leaving 8 bases between. The CDR3 coding sequence is TGCAGCGTTGAAGATGGGGAGTACACTGAAGCTTTCTTT. This translates into CSVEDGEYTEAFF.

This clone was found once. This chain connects TRBV25-1 to TRBJ1-6; D gene uncertain. This CDR3 is 14 amino acids long. The V end was cut by 3 bases, the J end by 3 bases, with 6 bases between. Per the germline V gene, CDR1 is MGHDK and CDR2 is SYGVNS. DNA for the CDR3: TGTGCCAGCAGTGAGGTTGGCTATAATTCACCCCTCCACTTT. Protein sequence: CASSEVGYNSPLHF. Full variable domain (missing parts from reference TRBV25-1 and TRBJ1-6): EADIYQTPRYLVIGTGKKITLECSQTMGHDKMYWYQQDPGMELHLIHYSYGVNSTEKGDLSSESTVSRIRTEHFPLTLESARPSHTSQYLCASSEVGYNSPLHFGNGTRLTVT.

The chain uses TRBV24-1 and TRBJ2-5, with D possibly TRBD2 on 6 matching bases. V dropped 1 base and J dropped 5 bases, with 13 bases sitting between them. In germline, CDR1 is KGHDR, CDR2 SFDVKD. The CDR3 is 15 amino acids. For the CDR3, the DNA is TGTGCCACCAGTGATTTATCCGGGGCGGGGGAGACCCAGTACTTC. Protein sequence: CATSDLSGAGETQYF.

The chain has TRBV19 and TRBJ2-3; 10 bases line up with TRBD2. Unmatched junction bases numbered 11, after V lost 7 bases and J lost 7 bases. This CDR3 has 15 amino acids. The germline gives CDR1 LNHDA, CDR2 SQIVND (reference sequence). The CDR3 reads CASTPAGGLVNTQYF. In nucleotides, the CDR3 is TGTGCCAGTACCCCAGCGGGGGGGCTAGTCAATACGCAGTATTTT.

This chain connects TRBV7-9 to TRBJ1-1; TRBD1 might be the D (5 bases). Germline V gene data show CDR1 as SEHNR and CDR2 as FQNEAQ (reference sequence). Trimming pared 5 bases from V and 2 bases from J, leaving 15 bases between. CDR3 length: 15 residues. CDR3 nucleotide sequence: TGTGCCAGCAGCCCAGCGCACAGGCTAAACACTGAAGCTTTCTTT. This codes for CASSPAHRLNTEAFF.

The J gene is TRBJ1-5, the V gene TRBV10-3, with D perhaps TRBD1 (5 bases). V gave up 5 bases and J gave up 4 bases, with 9 bases separating them. The CDR3 sequence is 13 residues long. Germline CDR1 is ENHRY and CDR2 is SYGVKD. Written as DNA, the CDR3 is TGTGCCATCAGTAGCGACAGAAATCAGCCCCAGCATTTT. Translated, it gives CAISSDRNQPQHF.